The 9 T cell receptor beta chains below come from one sample, sequenced in a study of naive and memory T cell subsets. Both TRBC1 and TRBC2 were covered by a beta constant-region primer of two equimolar oligonucleotides. Four rounds of PCR amplified the ligated cDNA using nested alpha and beta constant-region primers plus SP2. MiXCR, run by TCRdb on the UMI-ligation and nested PCR reads, gives a single entry per CDR3 protein. The table records around 140,000 distinct CDR3 sequences, more than 15% of them present only once. General study points: Especially in CD8 cells, naive repertoires contained a few larger clonotypes, possibly CD45RA-re-expressing memory cells.

The antigens for these receptors are not known. Sequenced sample: naive CD8+ T cells from blood. The receptors stem from a human donor in good health.

The rearrangement joins TRBV7-9 to TRBJ2-1, with 8 positions matching TRBD2. The CDR3 length is 15 residues. Germline V lookup: CDR1 SEHNR, CDR2 FQNEAQ (reference sequence). V dropped 5 bases and J dropped 8; count of bases not matched to a gene: 11. The CDR3 loop is CASSRGPGLDDEQFF. The CDR3 nucleotides are TGTGCCAGCAGCCGTGGCCCGGGACTAGACGATGAGCAGTTCTTC.

In its sample, this clonotype was seen a few times. V gene TRBV5-1 combines with J gene TRBJ2-5, with TRBD2 matching 10 bases. This CDR3 region has 17 residues. From germline, CDR1 is SGHRS and CDR2 YFSETQ. V shed 3 bases and J 5 bases; nucleotides not matched to a gene: 13. This CDR3 reads CASSSGRSGRAEETQYF. In DNA form, the CDR3 reads TGCGCCAGCAGCTCGGGAAGGAGCGGGAGGGCCGAGGAGACCCAGTACTTC.

This clonotype was picked up a small number of times. The rearrangement uses TRBV28 and TRBJ1-5; D not resolved. V was pared by 6 bases and J by 0 bases, with 15 bases between. Germline assignment: CDR1 MDHEN and CDR2 SYDVKM. The length of the CDR3 is 16 residues. CDR3 DNA: TGTGCCAGCAGCCCTTCTTTGGCTGTTAGCAATCAGCCCCAGCATTTT. Amino acids: CASSPSLAVSNQPQHF.

The chain couples TRBV6-5 to TRBJ1-5, with D perhaps TRBD1 (5 bases). The CDR3 runs 13 residues. V lost 6 bases and J 4 bases, leaving 10 bases between the germline ends. CDR1 is MNHEY, CDR2 SVGAGI, per germline. Written as DNA, the CDR3 is TGTGCCAGCAGCCAGACAGTTAATCAGCCCCAGCATTTT. It codes for CASSQTVNQPQHF.

This clonotype showed up just a few times. V is TRBV28 and J is TRBJ2-7; D unclear. Germline V gives CDR1 MDHEN, CDR2 SYDVKM. The V end was cut by 4 bases, the J end by 0 bases, with 7 bases between. CDR3 length: 13 amino acids. As DNA, the CDR3 is TGTGCCAGCAGTTGGCTGAGCTCCTACGAGCAGTACTTC. Translating gives CASSWLSSYEQYF. Full variable domain (rest looked up from reference TRBV28 and TRBJ2-7): DVKVTQSSRYLVKRTGEKVFLECVQDMDHENMFWYRQDPGLGLRLIYFSYDVKMKEKGDIPEGYSVSREKKERFSLILESASTNQTSMYLCASSWLSSYEQYFGPGTRLTVT.

V gene TRBV20-1 combines with J gene TRBJ2-7; 7 bases fit TRBD2. After removal of 5 bases from V and 5 bases from J, the junction contained 9 bases not matched to a gene. CDR3 size: 13 residues. CDR1 DFQATT and CDR2 SNEGSKA come from the germline V gene (reference sequence). CDR3 coding DNA: TGCAGTGCTCGCCCGACTAGCAAGGACGAGCAGTACTTC. Translated: CSARPTSKDEQYF.

This clonotype was picked up a small number of times. V is TRBV4-2 and J is TRBJ1-2; the match to TRBD1 covers 7 bases. Germline V CDR1 and CDR2: LGHNA, YNFKEQ. The V gene end was trimmed by 1 base and the J gene end by 4 bases; junction bases not matched to a gene: 9. There are 16 residues in the CDR3. CDR3 region: CASSQAEGAISYGYTF. CDR3 nucleotide sequence: TGTGCCAGCAGCCAAGCCGAGGGGGCAATATCCTATGGCTACACCTTC.

This clonotype was detected a few times. J is TRBJ1-1 and V is TRBV25-1, with a possible D match to TRBD1 (5 bases). Germline CDR1 MGHDK, CDR2 SYGVNS. The CDR3 loop spans 18 amino acids. V lost 0 bases, J lost 0 bases, and 17 bases lay in between. CDR3 in DNA: TGTGCCAGCAGTGAATATTTCCCAGACAGAAAGATGAACACTGAAGCTTTCTTT. Residues: CASSEYFPDRKMNTEAFF.

The V gene is TRBV4-1, the J gene TRBJ2-7; D possibly uses TRBD1 or TRBD2 (5 bases each). The CDR3 loop spans 14 amino acids. The germline V gene has CDR1 MGHRA and CDR2 YSYEKL. Trimming took off 3 bases at V and 5 bases at J, with 14 bases between the two ends. The CDR3 reads CASSQGTYRDEQYF. The CDR3 DNA reads as TGCGCCAGCAGCCAGGGGACCTACCGGGACGAGCAGTACTTC.